The 18 T cell receptor beta chains presented below share a single source sample, sequenced in a study of cytotoxic CD8 clonotypes in ibrutinib-treated CLL. Only in-frame clones appear in the TCRdb table, and some are missing; sequencing was by immunoSEQ multiplex PCR. Among more than 85,000 clones listed, almost 80% were seen once. The material was PBMCs, obtained after 12 months of ibrutinib treatment. These receptors originate from a human donor with chronic lymphocytic leukemia.

This clone has a handful of counts. This chain connects TRBV10-3 to TRBJ2-1, with D possibly matching TRBD2 (6 bases). Trimming removed 11 bases from V and 1 base from J, with 12 bases in between. This CDR3 spans 13 amino acids. Looked up from germline, CDR1 is ENHRY and CDR2 is SYGVKD. This chain's CDR3 is CAVGGESYNEQFF. The CDR3 region has the DNA TGTGCCGTAGGAGGGGAGTCCTACAATGAGCAGTTCTTC.

V is TRBV2 and J is TRBJ2-7; D may be TRBD1 (6 bases). Trimming took off 11 bases at V and 4 bases at J, with 21 bases between the two ends. This CDR3 has 14 amino acids. The V gene's germline CDR1 is SNHLY and CDR2 FYNNEI. DNA for the CDR3: TGTGCCTCTGCAGACATGGGCAGGGGTTACGAGCAGTACTTC. It codes for CASADMGRGYEQYF. The full variable domain, in which reference TRBV2 and TRBJ2-7 provide the parts outside the CDR3, is EPEVTQTPSHQVTQMGQEVILRCVPISNHLYFYWYRQILGQKVEFLVSFYNNEISEKSEIFDDQFSVERPDGSNFTLKIRSTKLEDSAMYFCASADMGRGYEQYFGPGTRLTVT.

The chain uses TRBV4-1 and TRBJ2-4; perhaps D is TRBD1 or TRBD2 (5 bases each). V was pared by 1 base and J by 6 bases, with 10 bases between. This CDR3 is built from 14 residues. Germline V CDR1 and CDR2: MGHRA, YSYEKL. The CDR3 here is CASSQGGQGNIQYF. The CDR3 DNA sequence: TGCGCCAGCAGCCAAGGAGGGCAGGGAAACATTCAGTACTTC.

The chain links TRBV5-4 to TRBJ1-1; weak D call: TRBD1 (6 bases). The CDR3 has 15 amino acids. V lost 2 bases and J lost 0, with 11 bases in between. The V gene's germline CDR1 is SGHNT and CDR2 YYREEE (reference sequence). CDR3 residues: CASSLRGGLNTEAFF. In DNA form, the CDR3 reads TGTGCCAGCAGCTTAAGAGGGGGGCTGAACACTGAAGCTTTCTTT.

This chain joins TRBV6-1 and TRBJ1-2, with D unresolved. There are 12 residues in the CDR3. The V gene lost 4 bases and the J gene lost 8 bases, with 11 bases spanning the gap. Germline CDR1 reads MNHNS; CDR2 reads SASEGT. The chain's CDR3 is CASSANTEGYTF. The CDR3, as DNA: TGTGCCAGCAGTGCCAACACTGAGGGCTACACCTTC.

V usage is TRBV10-2 and J usage is TRBJ2-7; D not resolved. V was clipped by 6 bases and J by 5 bases, with 8 bases between them. CDR1 and CDR2 from the germline V gene are WSHSY and SAAADI. The CDR3 totals 11 residues. DNA for the CDR3: TGCGCCAGCAGCCACAGCGACGAGCAGTACTTC. Its protein product is CASSHSDEQYF.

The chain combines TRBV11-3 with TRBJ2-1, with 9 bases matching TRBD1. V gave up 2 bases and J gave up 10 bases; unmatched junction bases: 9. CDR1 and CDR2 (germline): SGHNT, YENEEA. The CDR3 is 15 amino acids. This chain's CDR3 is CASSLKDRGGYEQFF. In DNA form, the CDR3 reads TGTGCCAGCAGCTTAAAGGACAGGGGAGGTTACGAGCAGTTCTTC.

This chain links TRBV7-3 with TRBJ1-3; D is unresolved. There are 13 residues in the CDR3. The V end was cut by 5 bases, the J end by 4 bases, with 9 bases between. The germline gives CDR1 SGHTA, CDR2 FQGTGA. CDR3 coding DNA: TGTGCCAGCAGCCCGCCCCAGGGAAACACCATATATTTT. Translated: CASSPPQGNTIYF.

This sequence joins TRBV18 and TRBJ2-2; D is unclear. There are 12 residues in the CDR3. V gave up 4 bases and J gave up 10 bases, with 10 bases separating them. Germline V CDR1 and CDR2: KGHSH, LQKENI. The CDR3 bases are TGTGCCAGCTCACTCCAGAGAGAGGAGCTGTTTTTT. This sequence encodes CASSLQREELFF.

V gene TRBV6-6 combines with J gene TRBJ2-5; the D call may be TRBD1 or TRBD2 (5 bases each). CDR1 and CDR2 from the germline V gene are MNHNY and SVGAGI (reference sequence). This CDR3 is built from 13 residues. Trimming took 5 bases from V and 6 from J, leaving 13 bases between them. As DNA, the CDR3 is TGTGCCAGCAGTAGAGGGGATAGGAAGACCCAGTACTTC. Translated, it gives CASSRGDRKTQYF.

V usage is TRBV19 and J usage is TRBJ1-6; 10 bases match TRBD1. The trim removed 3 bases at V and 8 bases at J, leaving 4 bases unmatched. CDR3 length equals 15 residues. CDR1 is LNHDA and CDR2 is SQIVND in the germline V gene (reference sequence). The CDR3 is CASSIYGTGDSPLHF. CDR3 DNA: TGTGCCAGTAGTATTTATGGGACAGGGGATTCACCCCTCCACTTT.

This chain connects TRBV10-3 to TRBJ1-2; D uncertain. V lost 5 bases, J lost 7 bases, and 14 bases lay in between. CDR3 length: 13 residues. Germline CDR1 and CDR2: ENHRY and SYGVKD. As DNA, the CDR3 is TGTGCCATCAGTCCATCACTAGGATTTGGCTACACCTTC. It specifies CAISPSLGFGYTF.

The V gene is TRBV6-6, the J gene TRBJ1-6, with D hard to call. The CDR3 contains 12 residues. From germline, CDR1 is MNHNY and CDR2 SVGAGI (reference sequence). The V end lost 6 bases, the J end lost 16 bases, and 16 bases lay between the germline ends. CDR3 in DNA: TGTGCCAGCAGGATCCAGACCACGAAGCTCCACTTT. Encoded protein: CASRIQTTKLHF.

The chain is built from TRBV29-1 and TRBJ2-5; 8 bases map to TRBD1. With V trimmed by 8 bases and J by 5 bases, 7 bases remained unmatched. The CDR3 loop spans 12 amino acids. From germline, CDR1 is SQVTM and CDR2 ANQGSEA. The CDR3 spells CSSLTGVETQYF. CDR3 in DNA: TGCAGCTCCCTGACAGGGGTGGAGACCCAGTACTTC.

J is TRBJ2-3 and V is TRBV19, with D possibly matching TRBD2 (6 bases). V lost 5 bases and J lost 0, with 12 bases in between. The length of the CDR3 is 15 residues. Germline loops: CDR1 LNHDA, CDR2 SQIVND (reference sequence). The CDR3 coding sequence is TGTGCCAGTAGTGAAGGCGGGGCTAGCACAGATACGCAGTATTTT. It is translated as CASSEGGASTDTQYF. Together with reference TRBV19 and TRBJ2-3, the CDR3 gives the full variable domain: DGGITQSPKYLFRKEGQNVTLSCEQNLNHDAMYWYRQDPGQGLRLIYYSQIVNDFQKGDIAEGYSVSREKKESFPLTVTSAQKNPTAFYLCASSEGGASTDTQYFGPGTRLTVL.

The chain uses TRBV6-5 and TRBJ1-5; D remains unclear. This CDR3 region has 13 residues. CDR1 MNHEY and CDR2 SVGAGI come from the germline V gene. V was pared by 0 bases and J by 6 bases, with 6 bases between. This CDR3 reads CASSYSGSQPQHF. CDR3 DNA sequence: TGTGCCAGCAGTTACTCGGGGAGTCAGCCCCAGCATTTT.

The chain has TRBV9 and TRBJ2-2; D is ambiguous. The CDR3 consists of 16 residues. Between the trimmed V and J ends, which lost 1 base and 4 bases, there was a span of 14 bases. Looked up from germline, CDR1 is SGDLS and CDR2 is YYNGEE. The CDR3 DNA is TGTGCCAGCAGCGTATTGGAGCAACGGGCCACCGGGGAGCTGTTTTTT. Translated: CASSVLEQRATGELFF.

The chain uses TRBV7-2 and TRBJ2-5; a weak D match, TRBD2 (6 bases). The germline CDR1 and CDR2 sequences are SGHTA and FQGNSA. V lost 3 bases and J lost 5, with 10 bases in between. CDR3 length equals 13 residues. The CDR3 sequence is CASSFGGGETQYF. The DNA for the CDR3 is TGTGCCAGCAGCTTCGGGGGTGGGGAGACCCAGTACTTC.